This TCR beta chain was recovered during a study of technical replicates of blood from several donors. V shed 1 base and J shed 0 bases, with 16 bases lying between them. The CDR3 runs 18 residues. Germline-derived CDR1 and CDR2 are SGHAT and FQNNGV. Assay: immunoSEQ multiplex PCR; the TCRdb copy retains only in-frame clones and omits some. The table records under 95,000 clones, 91% of them present only once. This chain connects TRBV11-2 to TRBJ2-1; weak D call: TRBD2 (5 bases). The receptor comes from a human donor in good health. Some clones in this sample may be carry-over from other donors' samples. Sequences were obtained from T cells isolated from PBMCs. The DNA of the CDR3 is TGTGCCAGCAGCTTAGGGCGGGTAGCCCAGAGCTCCTACAATGAGCAGTTCTTC. Amino acids: CASSLGRVAQSSYNEQFF.